A single T cell receptor beta chain is shown here with its context. This specimen belongs to a study of blood T cell repertoires in COVID-19. The CDR3 loop spans 14 amino acids. Germline loops: CDR1 ENHRY, CDR2 SYGVKD. The V gene end was trimmed by 11 bases and the J gene end by 7 bases; junction bases not matched to a gene: 16. Some clones are missing from TCRdb's copy, which holds only in-frame ones; the method was immunoSEQ multiplex PCR. Here the sample spans approximately 280,000 clones, over 75% being singletons. This rearrangement joins TRBV10-3 to TRBJ1-1, with 7 nucleotides matching TRBD1. The sample taken for sequencing was peripheral blood. This sequence originates from a woman in her twenties or thirties with COVID-19, enrolled during active disease. The DNA for the CDR3 is TGTGCCGCAAAGACAGGGATGGGGAACTTTGAAGCTTTCTTT. It is translated as CAAKTGMGNFEAFF.